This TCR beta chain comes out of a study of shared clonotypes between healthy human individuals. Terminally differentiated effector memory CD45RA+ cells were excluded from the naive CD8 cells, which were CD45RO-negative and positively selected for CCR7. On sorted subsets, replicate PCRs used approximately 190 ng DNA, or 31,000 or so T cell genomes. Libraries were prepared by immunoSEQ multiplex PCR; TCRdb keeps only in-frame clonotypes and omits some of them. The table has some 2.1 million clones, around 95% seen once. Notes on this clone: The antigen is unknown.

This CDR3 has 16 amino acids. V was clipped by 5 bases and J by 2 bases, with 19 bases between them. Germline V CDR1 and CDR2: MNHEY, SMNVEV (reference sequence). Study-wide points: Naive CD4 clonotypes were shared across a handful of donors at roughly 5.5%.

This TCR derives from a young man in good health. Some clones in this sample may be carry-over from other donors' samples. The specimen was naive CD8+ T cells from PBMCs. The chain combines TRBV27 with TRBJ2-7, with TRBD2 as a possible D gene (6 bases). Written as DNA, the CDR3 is TGTGCCAGCAGTCCCAGCACTGGAGGGCTGGCCTACGAGCAGTACTTC. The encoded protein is CASSPSTGGLAYEQYF.